These 28 T cell receptor beta chains were all obtained from the same sample, sequenced in a study of blood T cell repertoires in COVID-19. Profiled with immunoSEQ multiplex PCR; TCRdb holds only in-frame clones, not every one. The sample yields 450,000 or so clones, roughly 89% seen once. The sequenced sample consisted of peripheral blood. Receptors were obtained from a man between 18 and 29 years old with COVID-19, enrolled during active disease.

This rearrangement joins TRBV5-1 to TRBJ1-1, with no clear D. Trimming removed 6 bases at V and 10 bases at J, with 19 bases between. CDR1 is SGHRS, CDR2 YFSETQ, per germline. The CDR3 spans 13 residues. The CDR3 loop is CASTSEGRRVAFF. The CDR3, as DNA: TGCGCCAGCACCTCCGAGGGAAGGCGAGTAGCTTTCTTT.

CDR3 protein: CASSLQGPNTGELFF. The CDR3 DNA follows: TGTGCCAGCAGCTTGCAGGGCCCGAACACCGGGGAGCTGTTTTTT. The chain links TRBV7-9 to TRBJ2-2; weak D call: TRBD1 (5 bases). The V end lost 3 bases, the J end lost 0 bases, and 8 bases lay between the germline ends. The CDR3 spans 15 residues. Germline CDR1 reads SEHNR; CDR2 reads FQNEAQ (reference sequence).

The V gene is TRBV5-1, the J gene TRBJ2-7, with TRBD2 as a possible D gene (5 bases). Germline V gene data show CDR1 as SGHRS and CDR2 as YFSETQ. With 0 bases removed from V and 0 bases from J, the gap between germline ends came to 13 bases. CDR3 length equals 16 residues. CDR3 DNA: TGCGCCAGCAGCTTGGAAGCACTAGTGGACTCCTACGAGCAGTACTTC. Translation: CASSLEALVDSYEQYF.

This sequence joins TRBV24-1 and TRBJ2-1, with D possibly TRBD1 on 6 matching bases. The germline gives CDR1 KGHDR, CDR2 SFDVKD. The V gene lost 10 bases and the J gene lost 4 bases, with 10 bases spanning the gap. The CDR3 is 12 residues long. CDR3 amino acids: CATRDIYNEQFF. The CDR3 coding sequence is TGTGCCACTAGGGACATATACAATGAGCAGTTCTTC.

The V gene is TRBV20-1, the J gene TRBJ1-1; D not resolved. Germline loops: CDR1 DFQATT, CDR2 SNEGSKA (reference sequence). CDR3 length equals 9 residues. The V and J ends lost 3 bases and 7 bases respectively, with 3 bases between them. The CDR3 sequence is CSASYEAFF. The CDR3 DNA reads TGCAGTGCTAGTTATGAAGCTTTCTTT.

The rearrangement links TRBV27 to TRBJ1-1, with D maybe TRBD1 (6 bases). The CDR3 runs 14 residues. Trimming left V 5 bases short and J 2 bases short, with 12 bases between. Per the germline V gene, CDR1 is MNHEY and CDR2 is SMNVEV (reference sequence). The CDR3 loop reads CASSGWDINTEAFF. CDR3 nucleotides: TGTGCCAGCAGTGGATGGGACATCAACACTGAAGCTTTCTTT.

On this clone itself: Other DNA sequences in the same sample also yield this CDR3. The chain links TRBV4-2 to TRBJ1-5, with D perhaps TRBD1 (5 bases). This CDR3 is built from 15 residues. The germline V gene encodes CDR1 LGHNA and CDR2 YNFKEQ. V gave up 0 bases and J gave up 2 bases, with 8 bases separating them. DNA for the CDR3: TGTGCCAGCAGCCAAGAGCGGGGGGGCAATCAGCCCCAGCATTTT. It translates to CASSQERGGNQPQHF.

V usage is TRBV7-2 and J usage is TRBJ2-7; D is ambiguous. The CDR3 length is 13 residues. V was shortened by 4 bases and J by 5 bases, with 12 bases between the two germline ends. CDR1 and CDR2 from the germline V gene are SGHTA and FQGNSA. CDR3 region: CASSSTARNEQYF. DNA of the CDR3: TGTGCCAGCAGCTCAACTGCTAGAAACGAGCAGTACTTC.

The chain links TRBV27 to TRBJ1-1; 7 nucleotides align to TRBD1. V trimming: 4 bases; J trimming: 1 base; junction bases outside the gene matches: 6. In germline, CDR1 is MNHEY, CDR2 SMNVEV (reference sequence). The CDR3 contains 15 residues. The CDR3 nucleotides are TGTGCCAGCAGTTCTACTGGGACAGCGAACACTGAAGCTTTCTTT. Amino acids: CASSSTGTANTEAFF.

The DNA of the CDR3 is TGTGCCAGCAGCCGACTCCGCCCCTACGCATACAATGAGCAGTTCTTC. Encoded protein: CASSRLRPYAYNEQFF. V is TRBV7-9 and J is TRBJ2-1; D remains unclear. The ends were cut back, 5 bases at V and 4 bases at J, with 18 bases in the middle. The CDR3 has 16 residues. Germline CDR1 SEHNR, CDR2 FQNEAQ (reference sequence). Combining the CDR3 with reference TRBV7-9 and TRBJ2-1 gives the whole variable domain DTGVSQNPRHKITKRGQNVTFRCDPISEHNRLYWYRQTLGQGPEFLTYFQNEAQLEKSRLLSDRFSAERPKGSFSTLEIQRTEQGDSAMYLCASSRLRPYAYNEQFFGPGTRLTVL.

The chain has TRBV4-2 and TRBJ2-5; TRBD1 agrees at 7 bases. This CDR3 contains 16 residues. With V trimmed by 3 bases and J by 4 bases, 11 bases remained unmatched. Germline V gene sequence: CDR1 LGHNA, CDR2 YNFKEQ. The CDR3 nucleotides read TGTGCCAGCAGCCAGTCCACAGGGGCCATGGGAGAGACCCAGTACTTC. It specifies CASSQSTGAMGETQYF.

V and J are TRBV7-3 and TRBJ2-5; 7 bases are a match to TRBD1. The CDR3 has 14 residues. Germline V CDR1 and CDR2: SGHTA, FQGTGA. J was trimmed by 5 bases and V by 6 bases; bases with no gene match: 9. Written as DNA, the CDR3 is TGTGCCAGCAGTTCGGGACAGCCAAGTGAGACCCAGTACTTC. Amino acids: CASSSGQPSETQYF.

The V call is TRBV3-1 (or the pseudogene TRBV3-2), the J call TRBJ1-5; a possible D gene is TRBD1 (5 bases). CDR1 and CDR2 (germline): LGHDT, YNNKEL (reference sequence). This CDR3 has 13 residues. V dropped 6 bases and J dropped 4 bases, with 10 bases sitting between them. CDR3 sequence: CASSRQRNQPQHF. CDR3 bases: TGTGCCAGCAGTCGACAGAGAAATCAGCCCCAGCATTTT.

DNA for the CDR3: TGTGCCAGCAGCCCCAGGGACAGGGGGCTAGACTATGGCTACACCTTC. The encoded protein is CASSPRDRGLDYGYTF. This chain joins TRBV7-8 and TRBJ1-2; 12 nucleotides align to TRBD1. The V segment lost 5 bases and the J segment 3 bases; nucleotides outside the gene matches: 7. Germline V lookup: CDR1 SGHVS, CDR2 FQNEAQ. The CDR3 has 16 residues.

The genes are TRBV5-4 and TRBJ2-2; the match to TRBD2 covers 7 bases. With 4 bases clipped from V and 0 bases from J, the junction kept 6 bases outside the gene matches. The germline V gene encodes CDR1 SGHNT and CDR2 YYREEE (reference sequence). CDR3 size: 16 residues. The CDR3 sequence: CASSPRTSANTGELFF. Written as DNA, the CDR3 is TGTGCCAGCAGCCCTCGGACTAGTGCGAACACCGGGGAGCTGTTTTTT.

In the case of this clone: Other nucleotide sequences from this sample produce the same CDR3. V and J are TRBV29-1 and TRBJ2-7; 7 bases agree with TRBD1. CDR1 and CDR2 (germline): SQVTM, ANQGSEA. Trimming cost V 5 bases and J 2 bases; bases outside gene matches: 6. CDR3 length equals 13 residues. DNA for the CDR3: TGCAGCGTTACTGGGACAGTAACCTACGAGCAGTACTTC. It specifies CSVTGTVTYEQYF.

The count of this clone is one. The gene calls are TRBV7-8 and TRBJ2-1; D perhaps matches TRBD2 (6 bases). Trimming stripped 5 bases from V and 11 bases from J, with 19 bases between. From germline, CDR1 is SGHVS and CDR2 FQNEAQ. The CDR3 is 14 amino acids. The CDR3 coding sequence is TGTGCCAGCAGCCGTTTAGAGCGGGTGGCAAAGCAGTTCTTC. This gives the protein CASSRLERVAKQFF.

Concerning this clone itself: The same CDR3 also results from other DNA sequences found in this sample. The chain recombines TRBV7-9 with TRBJ2-1, with a weak D call TRBD1 (7 bases). The CDR3 consists of 15 residues. Germline V lookup: CDR1 SEHNR, CDR2 FQNEAQ (reference sequence). Between the trimmed V and J ends, which lost 1 base and 4 bases, there was a span of 11 bases. The DNA for the CDR3 is TGTGCCAGCAGCTTAGGCGGGACAGCTTACAATGAGCAGTTCTTC. This gives the protein CASSLGGTAYNEQFF.

The chain carries TRBV5-5 and TRBJ1-3, with a tentative D call TRBD1 (6 bases). Per the germline V gene, CDR1 is SGHKS and CDR2 is YYEKEE (reference sequence). The CDR3 sequence is 16 residues long. Trimming took 4 bases from V and 4 from J, leaving 18 bases between them. CDR3 amino acids: CASSPGGVGAGNTIYF. In DNA, the CDR3 is TGTGCCAGCAGCCCTGGCGGAGTGGGGGCCGGAAACACCATATATTTT. The whole variable domain, remainder taken from reference TRBV5-5 and TRBJ1-3, is DAGVTQSPTHLIKTRGQQVTLRCSPISGHKSVSWYQQVLGQGPQFIFQYYEKEERGRGNFPDRFSARQFPNYSSELNVNALLLGDSALYLCASSPGGVGAGNTIYFGEGSWLTVV.

The chain uses TRBV10-3 and TRBJ2-7; 10 bases are a match to TRBD2. Germline assignment: CDR1 ENHRY and CDR2 SYGVKD. Germline trimming cut 10 bases from V and 3 bases from J; bases unmatched to any gene: 6. This CDR3 is 13 amino acids long. CDR3 protein: CATAPSGGYEQYF. CDR3 coding DNA: TGTGCCACGGCCCCTAGCGGGGGCTACGAGCAGTACTTC.

The chain employs TRBV12-3 or TRBV12-4 and TRBJ1-2; 7 bases line up with TRBD1. The CDR3 is 13 residues long. V lost 6 bases to trimming and J lost 4 bases; unmatched junction nucleotides: 5. CDR3 coding DNA: TGTGCCAGCAGCCAACAGGGGAGCTATGGCTACACCTTC. Residues: CASSQQGSYGYTF.

V and J are TRBV30 and TRBJ2-3, with 14 nucleotides matching TRBD2. The CDR3 is 14 residues long. The trim removed 8 bases at V and 5 bases at J, leaving 6 bases unmatched. Germline CDR1 and CDR2: GTSNPN and SVGIG (reference sequence). CDR3 amino acids: CALGTSGSVDTQYF. Here the CDR3 DNA reads TGTGCCCTAGGGACTAGCGGGAGTGTAGATACGCAGTATTTT.

The chain recombines TRBV4-2 with TRBJ1-1; D is perhaps TRBD1 (6 bases). Deletions cut 4 bases from V and 2 bases from J, with 20 bases between. Germline CDR1 is LGHNA and CDR2 is YNFKEQ. This CDR3 spans 17 amino acids. CDR3 region: CASSRTAAAGVNTEAFF. The CDR3 DNA reads TGTGCCAGCAGCCGAACTGCGGCGGCAGGGGTTAACACTGAAGCTTTCTTT.

V is TRBV5-4 and J is TRBJ1-5; the D gene is possibly TRBD1 (5 bases). V was cut by 4 bases and J by 4 bases, with 18 bases left in between. CDR3 length: 16 amino acids. Germline V gene data show CDR1 as SGHNT and CDR2 as YYREEE (reference sequence). The CDR3 reads CASSHNGGRANQPQHF. The CDR3 DNA is TGTGCCAGCAGCCATAACGGGGGTCGGGCGAATCAGCCCCAGCATTTT.

This chain uses TRBV5-4 with TRBJ2-1, with TRBD1 matching over 9 bases. Per the germline V gene, CDR1 is SGHNT and CDR2 is YYREEE (reference sequence). The trim removed 3 bases at V and 5 bases at J, leaving 3 bases unmatched. CDR3 length: 14 residues. CDR3 protein: CASSSGTGHNEQFF. CDR3 DNA sequence: TGTGCCAGCAGCTCCGGGACAGGGCACAATGAGCAGTTCTTC. Using reference TRBV5-4 and TRBJ2-1 for the parts outside the CDR3, the full variable domain is ETGVTQSPTHLIKTRGQQVTLRCSSQSGHNTVSWYQQALGQGPQFIFQYYREEENGRGNFPPRFSGLQFPNYSSELNVNALELDDSALYLCASSSGTGHNEQFFGPGTRLTVL.

This clone occurred once. V is TRBV9 and J is TRBJ2-1; 8 nucleotides line up with TRBD1. The trim removed 3 bases at V and 7 bases at J, leaving 9 bases unmatched. This CDR3 is 15 amino acids long. Germline assignment: CDR1 SGDLS and CDR2 YYNGEE. The CDR3 DNA reads TGTGCCAGCAGCGCCTACTCAGGGGGCAGGAATGAGCAGTTCTTC. Encoded protein: CASSAYSGGRNEQFF.

The rearrangement links TRBV5-1 to TRBJ2-5; unclear D gene. The CDR3 is 12 amino acids. V was trimmed by 5 bases and J by 2 bases, leaving 7 bases between them. The germline V gene encodes CDR1 SGHRS and CDR2 YFSETQ. CDR3 sequence: CASRAEQETQYF. The CDR3 DNA reads as TGCGCCAGCAGAGCCGAGCAAGAGACCCAGTACTTC.

This clone was recorded once. The rearrangement joins TRBV13 to TRBJ2-5, with 12 bases aligning to TRBD2. The J segment lost 4 bases and the V segment lost 5 bases, leaving 11 bases of the junction unmatched. The CDR3 loop spans 17 amino acids. Germline lookup yields CDR1 PRHDT and CDR2 FYEKMQ (reference sequence). The CDR3: CASSPQEASGGGETQYF. For the CDR3, the DNA is TGTGCCAGCAGCCCCCAAGAGGCTAGCGGGGGGGGAGAGACCCAGTACTTC.